These T cell receptor beta chains were read from a single sample in a study of T cell responses to AZD1222 COVID-19 vaccine. Profiled with immunoSEQ multiplex PCR; TCRdb holds only in-frame clones, not every one. Here the sample spans 150,000 to 200,000 clones, around 88% being singletons. The source was peripheral blood, collected on day 0 of AZD1222 vaccination. These receptors were collected from an adult in good health. CDR3s include the opening cysteine and the closing phenylalanine or tryptophan. The order of the fields is J gene, V gene, clone size, D gene, CDR3 protein, CDR3 DNA. The D gene is left open where the match is weak. Not all rows give a size; the values are once, few, many and, for expanded clones, a class.

>TRBJ2-7|TRBV6-6|NA|NA
CASSQAAVEQYF
TGTGCCAGCTCCCAGGCGGCGGTTGAGCAGTACTTC
>TRBJ1-1|TRBV7-9|NA|NA
CASSSFGGPGLLAEAFF
TGTGCCAGCAGCAGCTTCGGAGGGCCGGGGTTACTGGCTGAAGCTTTCTTT
>TRBJ1-2|TRBV7-6|NA|TRBD1
CASSPSVAGGTSEDGYTF
TGTGCCAGCAGCCCTTCTGTCGCAGGGGGAACCTCCGAGGATGGCTACACCTTC
>TRBJ1-1|TRBV18|NA|NA
CASSPGRGAFF
TGTGCCAGCTCACCCGGCAGGGGAGCTTTCTTT
>TRBJ2-3|TRBV11-2|NA|NA
CASRPLSTDTQYF
TGTGCCAGCAGGCCTTTGAGCACAGATACGCAGTATTTT
>TRBJ2-7|TRBV19|NA|TRBD2
CASSGKRGSEQYF
TGTGCCAGTAGTGGAAAGCGGGGGTCAGAGCAGTACTTC
>TRBJ1-1|TRBV18|NA|NA
CASSRTVRSEAFF
TGTGCCAGCTCACGGACAGTCAGGTCTGAAGCTTTCTTT
>TRBJ2-7|TRBV27|once|NA
CASSPVGGGGLIEQYF
TGTGCCAGCTCCCCCGTCGGTGGGGGGGGCCTGATCGAGCAGTACTTC
>TRBJ1-1|TRBV5-6|once|TRBD1
CASSAGGWTEAFF
TGTGCCAGCAGTGCAGGGGGATGGACTGAAGCTTTCTTT
>TRBJ1-6|TRBV12-3/TRBV12-4|NA|TRBD1
CASIRTGESPLHF
TGTGCCAGCATCCGGACAGGGGAGTCACCCCTCCACTTT
>TRBJ2-7|TRBV7-9|few|NA
CASSLVPGVGDEQYF
TGTGCCAGCAGCTTGGTACCGGGCGTGGGGGACGAGCAGTACTTC
>TRBJ2-7|TRBV27|NA|TRBD1
CASSPTGTGYEQYF
TGTGCCAGCAGTCCGACCGGGACAGGTTACGAGCAGTACTTC
>TRBJ2-3|TRBV29-1|NA|TRBD1
CSVEDADRGGTDTQYF
TGCAGCGTTGAAGATGCCGACAGGGGGGGCACAGATACGCAGTATTTT
>TRBJ1-2|TRBV4-1|NA|TRBD1
CASSQTSRDRSYGYTF
TGCGCCAGCAGCCAAACGTCCCGGGACAGGAGCTATGGCTACACCTTC
>TRBJ1-2|TRBV9|NA|NA
CASSVGPGRVYGYTF
TGTGCCAGCAGCGTAGGACCCGGAAGGGTCTATGGCTACACCTTC
>TRBJ2-1|TRBV2|NA|TRBD2
CASRAGLAAYNEQFF
TGTGCCAGCAGGGCGGGACTAGCGGCGTACAATGAGCAGTTCTTC
>TRBJ2-7|TRBV28|once|NA
CASSFSLRGASYEQYF
TGTGCCAGCAGTTTTTCGCTCCGGGGGGCCTCCTACGAGCAGTACTTC
>TRBJ1-1|TRBV6-2/TRBV6-3|NA|TRBD1
CASSYGQGTLNTEAFF
TGTGCCAGCAGTTACGGACAGGGGACCCTGAACACTGAAGCTTTCTTT
>TRBJ1-2|TRBV2|NA|NA
CASKGARDGYTF
TGTGCCAGCAAAGGCGCTCGGGATGGCTACACCTTC
>TRBJ1-1|TRBV7-2|NA|NA
CASSKATEAFF
TGTGCCAGCTCTAAGGCTACTGAAGCTTTCTTT
>TRBJ1-3|TRBV28|NA|NA
CASSLVPANSGNTIYF
TGTGCCAGCAGTTTGGTACCGGCCAACTCTGGAAACACCATATATTTT
>TRBJ1-1|TRBV30|NA|TRBD1
CAWYRDRGNVEAFF
TGTGCCTGGTACCGGGACAGGGGAAATGTTGAAGCTTTCTTT
>TRBJ1-1|TRBV5-1|NA|NA
CASSLWAGRLNTEAFF
TGCGCCAGCAGCTTGTGGGCAGGGCGGTTGAACACTGAAGCTTTCTTT
>TRBJ2-1|TRBV24-1|NA|NA
CATSDLRQDNEQFF
TGTGCCACCAGTGATTTGCGCCAGGACAATGAGCAGTTCTTC
>TRBJ1-6|TRBV21-1|NA|NA
CASSKIEAGVGNGSPLHF
NA
>TRBJ2-3|TRBV24-1|NA|NA
CATRGLGTDTQYF
TGTGCCACCAGGGGGCTAGGCACAGATACGCAGTATTTT
>TRBJ2-1|TRBV2|NA|TRBD1
CALKTGMGNEQFF
TGTGCCCTCAAGACAGGGATGGGAAATGAGCAGTTCTTC
>TRBJ1-2|TRBV5-4|NA|NA
CASSSQGMFGGYTF
TGTGCCAGCAGCTCACAGGGTATGTTCGGTGGCTACACCTTC
>TRBJ1-1|TRBV5-3|NA|NA
CARSLGLMNTEAFF
TGTGCCAGAAGCTTGGGACTGATGAACACTGAAGCTTTCTTT
>TRBJ2-7|TRBV3-1/TRBV3-2|NA|NA
CASSQGRRREQYF
TGTGCCAGCAGCCAAGGGAGAAGAAGGGAGCAGTACTTC
>TRBJ2-7|TRBV19|NA|TRBD1
CASSTRQGDYEQYF
TGTGCCAGTAGTACTCGACAGGGAGACTACGAGCAGTACTTC
>TRBJ2-5|TRBV12-3/TRBV12-4|NA|NA
CASTIQPGETQYF
TGTGCCAGCACCATACAACCGGGAGAGACCCAGTACTTC
>TRBJ2-5|TRBV5-6|NA|NA
CASSFGGGGAETQYF
TGTGCCAGCAGCTTTGGGGGTGGTGGGGCAGAGACCCAGTACTTC
>TRBJ1-1|TRBV10-3|NA|NA
CAISVGMNTEAFF
TGTGCCATCAGTGTTGGAATGAACACTGAAGCTTTCTTT
>TRBJ1-4|TRBV6-5|NA|NA
CASKRTENNEKLFF
TGTGCCAGCAAAAGGACAGAAAATAATGAAAAACTGTTTTTT
>TRBJ1-5|TRBV15|NA|NA
CATSRVKGLSNQPQHF
TGTGCCACCAGCAGAGTTAAGGGACTAAGCAATCAGCCCCAGCATTTT
>TRBJ1-2|TRBV4-3|few|TRBD1
CASSQDLRGRLGYTF
TGCGCCAGCAGCCAAGATTTGAGGGGGCGACTCGGCTACACCTTC
>TRBJ2-3|TRBV27|NA|TRBD1
CATGDRFRFSPTDTQYF
TGTGCCACCGGGGACAGGTTCCGATTTTCCCCGACAGATACGCAGTATTTT
>TRBJ1-2|TRBV14|NA|TRBD1
CASSLGQNYGYTF
TGTGCCAGCAGCCTGGGACAGAACTATGGCTACACCTTC
>TRBJ1-2|TRBV27|NA|NA
CASSFSSRGYGYTF
TGTGCCAGCAGTTTTTCCAGCCGCGGCTATGGCTACACCTTC
>TRBJ1-2|TRBV12-3/TRBV12-4|NA|NA
CASSSRQNYGYTF
TGTGCCAGCAGTTCAAGGCAGAACTATGGCTACACCTTC